This TCR beta chain was profiled in a study of cytomegalovirus exposure and HLA in healthy donors. As for this clone: Its specificity is unknown. This specimen includes other DNA sequences encoding the same CDR3.

PCR was performed using 60 Vbeta and 13 Jbeta primers. TCRdb keeps only in-frame clones here, not all; method: immunoSEQ multiplex PCR. The table shows 180,000 or so clones, with roughly four fifths occurring only once. Notes on the study in general: Reports showed the classifier diagnosing cytomegalovirus status with high specificity and sensitivity. Cytomegalovirus association was assigned to 170 or so TCR beta chains. Highly shared sequence variants in one cluster were likely a sequencing artifact.

Germline CDR1 and CDR2: SGHRS and YFSETQ. The length of the CDR3 is 14 residues. Trimming pared 0 bases from V and 3 bases from J, leaving 9 bases between. The chain recombines TRBV5-1 with TRBJ1-1; possible D gene TRBD1, 5 bases. The sequence derives from a woman aged 30 to 39 in good health and CMV-seropositive. Sequencing was done on a sample of PBMCs. The CDR3 reads CASSLEGRDTEAFF. CDR3 DNA sequence: TGCGCCAGCAGCTTGGAGGGCAGGGACACTGAAGCTTTCTTT.